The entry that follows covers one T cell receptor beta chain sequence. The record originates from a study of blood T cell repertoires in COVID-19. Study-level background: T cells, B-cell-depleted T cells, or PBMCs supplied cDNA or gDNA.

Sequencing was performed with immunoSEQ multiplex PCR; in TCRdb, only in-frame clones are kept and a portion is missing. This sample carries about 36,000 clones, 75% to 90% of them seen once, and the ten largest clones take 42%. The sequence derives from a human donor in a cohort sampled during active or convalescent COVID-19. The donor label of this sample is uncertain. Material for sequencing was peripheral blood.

The CDR3 is CAWSVRDSYEQYF. In nucleotides, the CDR3 is TGTGCCTGGAGTGTAAGGGACAGCTACGAGCAGTACTTC. V usage is TRBV30 and J usage is TRBJ2-7; TRBD1 matches 7 bases. J gave up 3 bases and V 0 bases, and 2 bases lay outside the gene matches. This CDR3 has 13 residues. Per the germline V gene, CDR1 is GTSNPN and CDR2 is SVGIG (reference sequence).